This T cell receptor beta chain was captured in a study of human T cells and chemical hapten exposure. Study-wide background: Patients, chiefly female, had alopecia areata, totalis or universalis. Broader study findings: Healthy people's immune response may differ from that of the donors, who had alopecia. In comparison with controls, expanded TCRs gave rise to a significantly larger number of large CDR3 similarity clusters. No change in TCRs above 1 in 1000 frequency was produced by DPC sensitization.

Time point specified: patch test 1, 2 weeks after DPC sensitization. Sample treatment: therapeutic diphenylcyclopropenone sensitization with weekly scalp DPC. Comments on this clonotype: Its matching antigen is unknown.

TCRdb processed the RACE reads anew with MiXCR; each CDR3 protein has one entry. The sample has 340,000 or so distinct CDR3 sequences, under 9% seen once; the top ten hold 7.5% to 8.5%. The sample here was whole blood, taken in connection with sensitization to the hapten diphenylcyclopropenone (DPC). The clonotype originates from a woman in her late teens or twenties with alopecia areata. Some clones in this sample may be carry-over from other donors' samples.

The CDR3 DNA reads TGTGCCAGCAGTGACACAGCGAAAAACATTCAGTACTTC. It encodes CASSDTAKNIQYF. The chain has TRBV2 and TRBJ2-4, with D uncertain. V was shortened by 3 bases and J by 4 bases, with 7 bases between the two germline ends. This CDR3 comprises 13 residues. CDR1 and CDR2 (germline): SNHLY, FYNNEI.